Given below is one T cell receptor (beta chain) in context. Its antigen is undetermined. This record belongs to a study of identical twins. Study-wide results and caveats: Twin pairs' shared out-of-frame alpha sequences were enriched in low generation probability.

The V gene's germline CDR1 is SQVTM and CDR2 ANQGSEA. V was pared by 4 bases and J by 5 bases, with 11 bases between. The CDR3 contains 12 residues. Addition of a universal primer site occurred through template switching, and cDNA carried unique molecular identifiers. MiXCR, run by TCRdb on the 5' RACE reads, gives a single entry per CDR3 protein. This table holds 570,000 or so distinct CDR3 sequences, 7.5% to 10% found once. These data were likewise used in another study, on yellow fever vaccine responses in identical twins. That source notes: Convergence reportedly seemed to mark part of the twins' vaccine T cell response, with personalization marking the rest.

This receptor was obtained from a woman in her late teens or twenties in good health. Sequenced material: PBMCs. V gene TRBV29-1 combines with J gene TRBJ2-5; a possible D gene is TRBD2 (6 bases). The CDR3 DNA sequence: TGCAGCGTTGTCGGGGGAGTTGAGACCCAGTACTTC. This encodes CSVVGGVETQYF.